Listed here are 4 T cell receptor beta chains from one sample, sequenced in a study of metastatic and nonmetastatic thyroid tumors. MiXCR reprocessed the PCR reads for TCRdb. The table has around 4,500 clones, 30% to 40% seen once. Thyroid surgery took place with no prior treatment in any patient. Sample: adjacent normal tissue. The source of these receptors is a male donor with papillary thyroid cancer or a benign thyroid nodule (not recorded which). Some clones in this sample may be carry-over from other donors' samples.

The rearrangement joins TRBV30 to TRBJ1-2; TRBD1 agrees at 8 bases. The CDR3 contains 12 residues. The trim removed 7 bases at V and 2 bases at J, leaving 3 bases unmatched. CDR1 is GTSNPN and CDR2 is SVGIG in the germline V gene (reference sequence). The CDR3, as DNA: TGTGCCTCTAGACAGGGGAACTATGGCTACACCTTC. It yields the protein CASRQGNYGYTF. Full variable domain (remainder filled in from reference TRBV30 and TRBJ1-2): SQTIHQWPATLVQPVGSPLSLECTVEGTSNPNLYWYRQAAGRGLQLLFYSVGIGQISSEVPQNLSASRPQDRQFILSSKKLLLSDSGFYLCASRQGNYGYTFGSGTRLTVV.

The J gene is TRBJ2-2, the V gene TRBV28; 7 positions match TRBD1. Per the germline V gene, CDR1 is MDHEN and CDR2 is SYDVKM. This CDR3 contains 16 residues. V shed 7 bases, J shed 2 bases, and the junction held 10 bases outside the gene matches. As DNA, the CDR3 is TGTGCCAGCACCCAGCCGACAGGGCCTAACACCGGGGAGCTGTTTTTT. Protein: CASTQPTGPNTGELFF.

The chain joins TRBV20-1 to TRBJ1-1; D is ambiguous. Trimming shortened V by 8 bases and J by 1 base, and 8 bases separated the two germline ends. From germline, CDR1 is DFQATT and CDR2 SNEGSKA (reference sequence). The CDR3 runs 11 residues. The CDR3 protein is CSSPRNTEAFF. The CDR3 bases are TGCAGTTCCCCCCGGAACACTGAAGCTTTCTTT.

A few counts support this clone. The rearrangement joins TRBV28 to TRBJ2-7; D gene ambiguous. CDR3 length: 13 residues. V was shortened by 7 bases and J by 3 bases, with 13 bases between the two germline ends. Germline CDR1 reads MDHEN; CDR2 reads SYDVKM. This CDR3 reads CASIGWADYEQYF. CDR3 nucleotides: TGTGCCAGCATCGGTTGGGCTGACTACGAGCAGTACTTC.